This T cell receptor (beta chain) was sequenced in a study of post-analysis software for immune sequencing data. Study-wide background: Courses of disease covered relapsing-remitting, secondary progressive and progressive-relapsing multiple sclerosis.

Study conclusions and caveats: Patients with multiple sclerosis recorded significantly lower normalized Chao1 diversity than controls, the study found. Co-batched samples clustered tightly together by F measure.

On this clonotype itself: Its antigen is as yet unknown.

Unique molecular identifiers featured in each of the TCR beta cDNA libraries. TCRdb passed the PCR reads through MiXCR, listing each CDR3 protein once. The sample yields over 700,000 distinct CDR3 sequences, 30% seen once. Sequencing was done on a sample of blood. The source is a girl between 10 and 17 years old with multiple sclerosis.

CDR3 loop: CASSLVLLADRTDTQYF. In DNA form, the CDR3 reads TGTGCCAGCAGCTTAGTCTTGCTAGCGGACCGCACAGATACGCAGTATTTT. The chain links TRBV7-2 to TRBJ2-3, with 7 bases aligning to TRBD2. The V and J ends lost 1 base and 1 base, in that order; junction bases with no gene match: 8. Germline assignment: CDR1 SGHTA and CDR2 FQGNSA. The CDR3 spans 17 residues.